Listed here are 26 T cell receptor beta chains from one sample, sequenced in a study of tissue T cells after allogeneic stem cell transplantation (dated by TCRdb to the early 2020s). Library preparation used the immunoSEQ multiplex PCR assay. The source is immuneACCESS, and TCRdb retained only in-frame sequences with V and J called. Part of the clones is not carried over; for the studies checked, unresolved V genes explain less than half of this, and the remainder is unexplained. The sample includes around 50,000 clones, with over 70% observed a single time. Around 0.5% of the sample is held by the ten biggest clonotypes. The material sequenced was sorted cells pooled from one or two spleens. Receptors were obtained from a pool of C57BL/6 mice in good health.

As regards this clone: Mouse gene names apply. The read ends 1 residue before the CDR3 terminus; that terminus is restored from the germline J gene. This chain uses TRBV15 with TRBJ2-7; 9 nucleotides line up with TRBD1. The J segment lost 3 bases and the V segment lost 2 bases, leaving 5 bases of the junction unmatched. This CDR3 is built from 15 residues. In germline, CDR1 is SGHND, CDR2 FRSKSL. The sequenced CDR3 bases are TGTGCCAGCAGTTTAAGCGGGACAGGGAACTATGAACAGTAC. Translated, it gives CASSLSGTGNYEQY. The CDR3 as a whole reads CASSLSGTGNYEQYF.

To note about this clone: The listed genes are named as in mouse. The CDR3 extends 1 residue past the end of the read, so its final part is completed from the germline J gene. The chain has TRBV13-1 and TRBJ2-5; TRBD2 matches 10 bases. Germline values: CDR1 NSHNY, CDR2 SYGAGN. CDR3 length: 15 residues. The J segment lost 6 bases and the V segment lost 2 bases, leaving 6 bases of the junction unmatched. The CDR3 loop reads CASSEDWGRGDTQYF. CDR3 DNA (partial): TGTGCCAGCAGTGAGGACTGGGGGAGGGGGGACACCCAGTAC.

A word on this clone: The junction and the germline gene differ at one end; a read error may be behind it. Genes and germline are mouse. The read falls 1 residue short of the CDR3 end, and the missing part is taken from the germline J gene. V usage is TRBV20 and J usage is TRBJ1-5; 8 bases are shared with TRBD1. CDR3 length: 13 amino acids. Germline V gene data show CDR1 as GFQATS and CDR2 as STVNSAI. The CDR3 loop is CGAWDRFNQAPLF. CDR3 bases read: TGTGGTGCTTGGGACAGGTTCAACCAGGCTCCGCTT.

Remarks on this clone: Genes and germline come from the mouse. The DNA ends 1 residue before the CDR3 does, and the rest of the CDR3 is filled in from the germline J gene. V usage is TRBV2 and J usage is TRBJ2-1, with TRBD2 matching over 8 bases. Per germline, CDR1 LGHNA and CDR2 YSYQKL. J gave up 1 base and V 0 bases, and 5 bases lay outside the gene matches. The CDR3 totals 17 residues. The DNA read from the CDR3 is TGTGCCAGCAGCCAAGATCAATGGGGGGGGAACTATGCTGAGCAGTTC. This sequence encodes CASSQDQWGGNYAEQF. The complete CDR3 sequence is CASSQDQWGGNYAEQFF.

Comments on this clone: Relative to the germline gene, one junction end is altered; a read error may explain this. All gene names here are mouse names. Incomplete CDR3 DNA: TGTGCCAGCAGCCAAGATCTGGGGGGGAGTGCAAAAACGCTGTAT. Translated: CASSQDLGGSAKTLY. The whole CDR3 is CASSQDLGGSAKTLYF. The chain couples TRBV5 to TRBJ2-3, with 9 bases that match TRBD2. The read ends 1 residue shy of where the CDR3 ends; the end is completed using the germline J gene. This CDR3 spans 16 amino acids. Germline lookup yields CDR1 LGHNA and CDR2 YNLKQL (reference sequence).

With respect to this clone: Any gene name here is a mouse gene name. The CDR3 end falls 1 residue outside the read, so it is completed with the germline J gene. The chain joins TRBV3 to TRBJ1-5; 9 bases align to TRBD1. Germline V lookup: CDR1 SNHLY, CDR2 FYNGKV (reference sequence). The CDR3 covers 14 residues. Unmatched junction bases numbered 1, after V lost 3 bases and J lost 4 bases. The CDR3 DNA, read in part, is TGTGCCAGCAGCTTTGGGACAGGGAACCAGGCTCCGCTT. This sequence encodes CASSFGTGNQAPL. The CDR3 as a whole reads CASSFGTGNQAPLF.

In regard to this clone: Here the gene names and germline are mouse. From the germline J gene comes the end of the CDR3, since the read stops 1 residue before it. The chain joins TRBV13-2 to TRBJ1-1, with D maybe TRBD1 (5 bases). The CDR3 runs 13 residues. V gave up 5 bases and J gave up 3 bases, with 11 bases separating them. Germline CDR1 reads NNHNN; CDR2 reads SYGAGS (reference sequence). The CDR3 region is CASGEGRDTEVFF. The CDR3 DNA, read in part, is TGTGCCAGCGGGGAGGGGAGAGACACAGAAGTCTTC.

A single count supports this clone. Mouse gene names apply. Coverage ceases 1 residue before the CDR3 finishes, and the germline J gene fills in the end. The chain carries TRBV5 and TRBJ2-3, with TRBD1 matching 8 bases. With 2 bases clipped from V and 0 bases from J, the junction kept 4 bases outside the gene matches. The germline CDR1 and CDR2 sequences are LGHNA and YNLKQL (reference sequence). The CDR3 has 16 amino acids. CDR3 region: CASSQKGQASAETLYF. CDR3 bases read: TGTGCCAGCAGCCAAAAGGGACAGGCTAGTGCAGAAACGCTGTAT.

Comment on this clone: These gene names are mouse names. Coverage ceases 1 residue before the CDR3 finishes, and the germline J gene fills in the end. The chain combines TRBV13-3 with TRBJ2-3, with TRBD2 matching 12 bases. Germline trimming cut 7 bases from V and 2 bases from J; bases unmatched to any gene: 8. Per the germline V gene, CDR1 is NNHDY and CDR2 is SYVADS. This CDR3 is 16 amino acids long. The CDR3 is CASSTGGARNAETLYF. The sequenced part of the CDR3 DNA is TGTGCCAGCTCGACTGGGGGGGCGCGTAATGCAGAAACGCTGTAT.

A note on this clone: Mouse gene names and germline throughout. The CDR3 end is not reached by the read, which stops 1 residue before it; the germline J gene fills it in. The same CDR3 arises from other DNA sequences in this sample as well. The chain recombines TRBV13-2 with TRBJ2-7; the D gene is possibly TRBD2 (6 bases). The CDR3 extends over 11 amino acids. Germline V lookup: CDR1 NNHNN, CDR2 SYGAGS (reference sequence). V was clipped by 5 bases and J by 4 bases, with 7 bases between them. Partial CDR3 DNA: TGTGCCAGCGGAGGACTGTATGAACAGTAC. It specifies CASGGLYEQY. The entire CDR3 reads CASGGLYEQYF.

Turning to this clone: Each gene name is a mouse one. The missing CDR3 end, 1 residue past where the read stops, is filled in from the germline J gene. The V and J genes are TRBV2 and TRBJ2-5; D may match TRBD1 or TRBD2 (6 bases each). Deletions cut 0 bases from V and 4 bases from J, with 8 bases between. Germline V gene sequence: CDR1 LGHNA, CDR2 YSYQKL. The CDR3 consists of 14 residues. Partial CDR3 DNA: TGTGCCAGCAGCCAAGAAGGGGGGAAAGACACCCAGTAC. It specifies CASSQEGGKDTQY. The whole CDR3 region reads CASSQEGGKDTQYF.

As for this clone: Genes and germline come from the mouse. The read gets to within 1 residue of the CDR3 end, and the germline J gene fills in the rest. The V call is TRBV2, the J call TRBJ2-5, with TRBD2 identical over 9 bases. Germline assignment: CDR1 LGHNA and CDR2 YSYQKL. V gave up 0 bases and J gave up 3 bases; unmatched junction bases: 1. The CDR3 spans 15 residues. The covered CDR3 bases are TGTGCCAGCAGCCAAGATGACTGGGGGCAAGACACCCAGTAC. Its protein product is CASSQDDWGQDTQY. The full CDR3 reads CASSQDDWGQDTQYF.

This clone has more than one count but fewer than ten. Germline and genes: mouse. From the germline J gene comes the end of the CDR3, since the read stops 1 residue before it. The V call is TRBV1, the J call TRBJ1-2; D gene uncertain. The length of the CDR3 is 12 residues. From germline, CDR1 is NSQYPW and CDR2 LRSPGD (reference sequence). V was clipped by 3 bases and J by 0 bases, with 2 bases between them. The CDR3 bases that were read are TGCACCTGCAGTGCCCCAAACTCCGACTACACC. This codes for CTCSAPNSDYT. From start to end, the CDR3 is CTCSAPNSDYTF. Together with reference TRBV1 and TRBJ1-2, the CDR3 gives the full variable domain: VTLLEQNPRWRLVPRGQAVNLRCILKNSQYPWMSWYQQDLQKQLQWLFTLRSPGDKEVKSLPGADYLATRVTDTELRLQVANMSQGRTLYCTCSAPNSDYTFGSGTRLLVI.

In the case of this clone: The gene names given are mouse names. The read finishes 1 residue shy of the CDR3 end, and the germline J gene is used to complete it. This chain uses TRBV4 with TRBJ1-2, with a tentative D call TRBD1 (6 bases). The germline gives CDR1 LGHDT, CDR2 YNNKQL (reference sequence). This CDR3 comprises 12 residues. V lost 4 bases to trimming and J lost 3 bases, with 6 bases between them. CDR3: CASSSGDSDYTF. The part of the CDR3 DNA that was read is TGTGCCAGCAGCTCAGGGGACTCCGACTACACC. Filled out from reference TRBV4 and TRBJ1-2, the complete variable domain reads ETAVFQTPNYHVTQVGNEVSFNCKQTLGHDTMYWYKQDSKKLLKIMFSYNNKQLIVNETVPRRFSPQSSDKAHLNLRIKSVEPEDSAVYLCASSSGDSDYTFGSGTRLLVI.

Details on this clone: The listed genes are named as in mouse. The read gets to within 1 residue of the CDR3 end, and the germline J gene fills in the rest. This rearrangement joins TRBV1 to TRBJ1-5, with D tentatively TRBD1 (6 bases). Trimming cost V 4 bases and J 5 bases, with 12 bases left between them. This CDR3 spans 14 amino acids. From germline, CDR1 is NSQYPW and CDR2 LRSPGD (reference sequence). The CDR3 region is CTCSGDRQYQAPLF. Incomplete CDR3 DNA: TGCACCTGCAGTGGAGACAGGCAATACCAGGCTCCGCTT.

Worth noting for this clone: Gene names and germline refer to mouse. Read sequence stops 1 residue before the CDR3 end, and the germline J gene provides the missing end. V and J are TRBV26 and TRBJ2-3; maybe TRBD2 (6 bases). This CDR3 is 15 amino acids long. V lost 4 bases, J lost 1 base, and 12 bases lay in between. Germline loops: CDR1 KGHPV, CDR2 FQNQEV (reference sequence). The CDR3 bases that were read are TGTGCCAGCAGTCCCGGACTGAGGTGTGCAGAAACGCTGTAT. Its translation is CASSPGLRCAETLY. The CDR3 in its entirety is CASSPGLRCAETLYF.

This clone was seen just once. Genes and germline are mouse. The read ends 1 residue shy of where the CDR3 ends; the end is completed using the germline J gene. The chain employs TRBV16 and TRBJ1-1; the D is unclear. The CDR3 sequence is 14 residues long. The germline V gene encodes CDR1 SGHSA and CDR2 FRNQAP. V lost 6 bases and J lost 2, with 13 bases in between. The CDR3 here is CASRKTMTNTEVFF. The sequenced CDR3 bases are TGTGCAAGCAGAAAGACAATGACCAACACAGAAGTCTTC.

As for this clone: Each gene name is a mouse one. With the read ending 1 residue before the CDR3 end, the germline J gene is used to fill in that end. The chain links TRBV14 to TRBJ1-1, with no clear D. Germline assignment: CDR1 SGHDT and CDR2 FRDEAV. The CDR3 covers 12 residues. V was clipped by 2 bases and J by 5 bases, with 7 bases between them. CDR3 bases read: TGTGCCAGCAGTTTAATGGGGACAGAAGTCTTC. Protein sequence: CASSLMGTEVF. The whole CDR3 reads CASSLMGTEVFF.

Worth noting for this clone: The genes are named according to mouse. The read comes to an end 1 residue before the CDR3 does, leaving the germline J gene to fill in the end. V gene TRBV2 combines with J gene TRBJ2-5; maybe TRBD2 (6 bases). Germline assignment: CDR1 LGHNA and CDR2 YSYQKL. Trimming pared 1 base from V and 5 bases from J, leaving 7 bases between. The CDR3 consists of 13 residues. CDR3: CASSQGTVDTQYF. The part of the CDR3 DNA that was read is TGTGCCAGCAGCCAAGGGACTGTAGACACCCAGTAC.

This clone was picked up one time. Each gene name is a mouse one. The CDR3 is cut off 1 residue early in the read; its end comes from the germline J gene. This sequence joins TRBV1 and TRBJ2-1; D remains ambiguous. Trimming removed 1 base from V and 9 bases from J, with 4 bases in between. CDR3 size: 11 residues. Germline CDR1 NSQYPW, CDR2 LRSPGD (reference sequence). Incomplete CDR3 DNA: TGCACCTGCAGTGCAGGGGTTGAGCAGTTC. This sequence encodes CTCSAGVEQF. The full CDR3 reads CTCSAGVEQFF.

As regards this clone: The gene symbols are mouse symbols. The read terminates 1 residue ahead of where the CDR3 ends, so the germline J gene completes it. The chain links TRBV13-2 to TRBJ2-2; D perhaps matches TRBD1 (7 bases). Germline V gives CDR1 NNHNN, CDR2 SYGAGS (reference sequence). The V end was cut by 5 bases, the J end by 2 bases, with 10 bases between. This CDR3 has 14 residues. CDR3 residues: CASGRGQNTGQLYF. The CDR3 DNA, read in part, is TGTGCCAGCGGGAGGGGGCAGAACACCGGGCAGCTCTAC.

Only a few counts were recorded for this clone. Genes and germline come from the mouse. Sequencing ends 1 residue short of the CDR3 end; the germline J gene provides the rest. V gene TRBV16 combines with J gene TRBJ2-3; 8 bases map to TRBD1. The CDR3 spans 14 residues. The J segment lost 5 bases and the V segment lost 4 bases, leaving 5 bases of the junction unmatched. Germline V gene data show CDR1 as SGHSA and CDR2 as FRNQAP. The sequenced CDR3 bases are TGTGCAAGCAGCTCCGACAGGGGAGGAGAAACGCTGTAT. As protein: CASSSDRGGETLY. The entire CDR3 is CASSSDRGGETLYF.

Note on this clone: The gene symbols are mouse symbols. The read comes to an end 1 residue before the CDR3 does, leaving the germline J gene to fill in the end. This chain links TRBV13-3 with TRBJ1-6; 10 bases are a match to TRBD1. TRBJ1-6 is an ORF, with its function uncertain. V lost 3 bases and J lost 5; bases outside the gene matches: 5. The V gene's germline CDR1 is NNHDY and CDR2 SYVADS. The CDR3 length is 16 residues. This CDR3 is CASSAGQGRDNSPLYF. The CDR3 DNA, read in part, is TGTGCCAGCAGTGCGGGACAGGGGAGGGATAATTCGCCCCTCTAC.

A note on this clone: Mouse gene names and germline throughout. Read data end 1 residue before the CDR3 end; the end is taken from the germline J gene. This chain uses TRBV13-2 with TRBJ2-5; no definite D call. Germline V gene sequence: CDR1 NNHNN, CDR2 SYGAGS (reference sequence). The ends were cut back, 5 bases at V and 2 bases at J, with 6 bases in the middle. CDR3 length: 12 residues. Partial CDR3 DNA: TGTGCCAGCGGACACCTCCAAGACACCCAGTAC. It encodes CASGHLQDTQY. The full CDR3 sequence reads CASGHLQDTQYF.

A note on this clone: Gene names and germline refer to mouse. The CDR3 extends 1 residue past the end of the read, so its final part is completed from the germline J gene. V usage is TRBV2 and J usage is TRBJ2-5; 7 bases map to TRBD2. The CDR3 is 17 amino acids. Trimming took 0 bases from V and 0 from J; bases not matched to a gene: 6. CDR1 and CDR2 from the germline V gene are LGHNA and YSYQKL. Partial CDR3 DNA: TGTGCCAGCAGCCAAGATTCCTGGGGGTTTAACCAAGACACCCAGTAC. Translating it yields CASSQDSWGFNQDTQY. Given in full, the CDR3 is CASSQDSWGFNQDTQYF.

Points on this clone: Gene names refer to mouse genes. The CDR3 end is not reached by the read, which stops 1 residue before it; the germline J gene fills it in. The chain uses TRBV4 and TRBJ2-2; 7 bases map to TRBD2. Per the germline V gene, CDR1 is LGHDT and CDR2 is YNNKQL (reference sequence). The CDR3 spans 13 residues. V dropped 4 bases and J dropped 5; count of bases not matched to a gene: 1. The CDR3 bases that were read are TGTGCCAGCAGCTTCTGGGGGACCGGGCAGCTCTAC. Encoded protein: CASSFWGTGQLY. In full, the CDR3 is CASSFWGTGQLYF. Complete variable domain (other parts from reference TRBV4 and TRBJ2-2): ETAVFQTPNYHVTQVGNEVSFNCKQTLGHDTMYWYKQDSKKLLKIMFSYNNKQLIVNETVPRRFSPQSSDKAHLNLRIKSVEPEDSAVYLCASSFWGTGQLYFGEGSKLTVL.